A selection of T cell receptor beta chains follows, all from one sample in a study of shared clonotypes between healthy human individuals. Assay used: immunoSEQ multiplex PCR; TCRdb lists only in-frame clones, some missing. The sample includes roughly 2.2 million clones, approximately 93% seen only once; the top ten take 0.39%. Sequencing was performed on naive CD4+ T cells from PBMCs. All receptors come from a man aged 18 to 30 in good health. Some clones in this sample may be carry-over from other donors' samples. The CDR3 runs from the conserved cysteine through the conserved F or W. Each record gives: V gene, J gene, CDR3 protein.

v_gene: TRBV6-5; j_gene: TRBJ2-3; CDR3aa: CASSLRGPSRDTQYF
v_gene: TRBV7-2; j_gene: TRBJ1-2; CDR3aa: CASSARQGRDGYTF
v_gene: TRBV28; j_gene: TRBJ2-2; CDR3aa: CASSLLDRASTGELFF
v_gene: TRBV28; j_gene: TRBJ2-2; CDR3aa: CASSLPSGWELFF
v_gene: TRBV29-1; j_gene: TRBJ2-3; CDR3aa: CSVEPTSGKADTQYF
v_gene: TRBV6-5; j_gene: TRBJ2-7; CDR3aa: CASSLGGSSYEQYF
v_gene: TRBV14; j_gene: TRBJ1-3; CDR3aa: CASSQVGWPGRTGNTIYF
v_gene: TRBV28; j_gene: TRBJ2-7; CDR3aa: CASSPPRSEQYF
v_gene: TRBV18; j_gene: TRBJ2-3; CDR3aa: CASSPAPSTDTQYF
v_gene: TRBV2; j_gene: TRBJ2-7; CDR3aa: CASKRANRTYEQYF
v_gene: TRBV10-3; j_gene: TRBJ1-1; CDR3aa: CATRTGENTEAFF
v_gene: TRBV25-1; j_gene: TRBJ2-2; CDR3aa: CASSPWTENTGELFF
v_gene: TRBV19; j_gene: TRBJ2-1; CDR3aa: CASLELAGENEQFF
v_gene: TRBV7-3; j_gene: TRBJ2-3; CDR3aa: CASSSGRPGTDTQYF
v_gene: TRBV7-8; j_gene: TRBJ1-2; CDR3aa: CASSLSLGTARSYGYTF
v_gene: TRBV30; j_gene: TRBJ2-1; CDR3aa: CAWSVQVYNEQFF
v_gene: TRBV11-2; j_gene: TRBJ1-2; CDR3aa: CASTPGWIEYGYTF
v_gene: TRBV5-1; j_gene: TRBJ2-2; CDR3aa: CASSLGLAGNTGELFF
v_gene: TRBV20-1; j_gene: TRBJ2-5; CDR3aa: CSAFGETQYF
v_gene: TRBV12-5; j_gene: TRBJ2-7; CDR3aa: CASGLDTGTSTREQYF
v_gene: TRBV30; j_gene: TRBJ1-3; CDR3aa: CAWSAGPGNTIYF
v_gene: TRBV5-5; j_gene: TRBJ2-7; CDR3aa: CASNILTGANLDQYF
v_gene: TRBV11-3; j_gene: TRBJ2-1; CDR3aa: CASSLKAGYYNEEQFF
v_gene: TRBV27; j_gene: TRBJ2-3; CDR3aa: CASSGGAGEDTQYF
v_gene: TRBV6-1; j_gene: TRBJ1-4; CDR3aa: CASSEIATNEKLFF
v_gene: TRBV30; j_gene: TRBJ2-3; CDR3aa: CAWSDGTSDTQYF
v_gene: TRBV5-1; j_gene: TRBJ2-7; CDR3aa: CASSLAESGSSYEQYF
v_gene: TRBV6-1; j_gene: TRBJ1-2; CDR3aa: CASTEGQGGYGYTF
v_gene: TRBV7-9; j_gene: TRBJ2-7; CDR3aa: CASSSRLAGASYEQYF
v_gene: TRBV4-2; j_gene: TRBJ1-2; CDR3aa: CASSQDPDRLAGYTF
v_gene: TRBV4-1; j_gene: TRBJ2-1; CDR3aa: CASSHTSSIDYNEQFF
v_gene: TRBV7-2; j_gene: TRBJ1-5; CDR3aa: CASSLTYGLSNQPQHF
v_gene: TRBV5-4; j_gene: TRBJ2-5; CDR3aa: CASSPRAEQETQYF
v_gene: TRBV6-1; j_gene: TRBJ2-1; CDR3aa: CASLRYNEQFF
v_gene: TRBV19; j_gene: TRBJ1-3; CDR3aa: CASSMAKGWTGNTIYF
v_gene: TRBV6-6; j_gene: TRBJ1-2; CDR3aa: CASSYGGTPFGGYTF
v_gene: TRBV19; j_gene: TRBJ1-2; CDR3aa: CATRTGPNYGYTF
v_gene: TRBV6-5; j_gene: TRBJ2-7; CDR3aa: CASSYRFQGADNEQYF
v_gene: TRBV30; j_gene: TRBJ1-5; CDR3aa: CAWNSGGINIQPQHF
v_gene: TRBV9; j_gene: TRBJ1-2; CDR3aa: CASSVGLGLNYGYTF
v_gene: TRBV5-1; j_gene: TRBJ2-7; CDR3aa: CASSRDRGSYEQYF
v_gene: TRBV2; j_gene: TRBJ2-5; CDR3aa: CASSASSGEETQYF
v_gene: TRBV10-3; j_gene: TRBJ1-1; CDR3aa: CAISGSGTWNTEAFF
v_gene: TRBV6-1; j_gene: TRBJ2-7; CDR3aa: CASSEMRAGPSYEQYF
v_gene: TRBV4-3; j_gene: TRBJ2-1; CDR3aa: CASSVAKGSGVYSYNEQFF
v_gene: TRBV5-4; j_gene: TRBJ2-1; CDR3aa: CASSLAGRSYNEQFF
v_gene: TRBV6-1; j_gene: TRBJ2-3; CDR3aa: CASNFRPDTQYF
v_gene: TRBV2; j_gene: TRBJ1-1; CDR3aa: CASTREGGRMNTEAFF
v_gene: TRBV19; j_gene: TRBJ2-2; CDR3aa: CASSIASGGVIGELFF
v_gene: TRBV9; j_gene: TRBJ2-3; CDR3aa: CASSVGSSTDTQYF
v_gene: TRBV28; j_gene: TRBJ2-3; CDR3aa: CASSGSSSTDTQYF
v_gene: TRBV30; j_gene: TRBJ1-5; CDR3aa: CAWSVPGQPQHF
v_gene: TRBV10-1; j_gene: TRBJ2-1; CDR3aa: CASSEPGLARNEQFF
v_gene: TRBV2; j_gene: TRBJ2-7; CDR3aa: CASTRTGYEQYF
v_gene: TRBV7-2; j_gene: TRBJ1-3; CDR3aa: CASSSGHGNTIYF
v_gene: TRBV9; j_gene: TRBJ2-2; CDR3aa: CASSATGNTGELFF